This TCR beta chain stems from a study of T cell responses to AZD1222 COVID-19 vaccine. TCRdb's copy holds only in-frame clones and misses some; the assay was immunoSEQ multiplex PCR. The sample has about 150,000 clones; around 93% are singletons. The TCR sequence derives from an adult in good health. The sample consisted of peripheral blood, taken on day 0 of AZD1222 vaccination.

CDR3 nucleotides: TGCGCCGCACCCCGTGGGGGCGGACAGGGAGGGAATCAGCCCCAGCATTTT. Translation gives CAAPRGGGQGGNQPQHF. This sequence joins TRBV4-1 and TRBJ1-5; 8 bases align to TRBD1. The CDR3 runs 17 residues. V lost 11 bases and J lost 4; bases outside the gene matches: 19. Germline CDR1 MGHRA, CDR2 YSYEKL.